This TCR beta chain was recovered during a study of blood T cell repertoires in COVID-19. Overall study: Two negative PCRs, clearance, or symptom resolution had been documented for recovered Cohort 3 donors. From the United States, Italy and Spain came samples of acute and convalescent COVID-19.

Under the authors' procedure: Reference gene primer amplification gave nucleated cell count estimates. Assay used: immunoSEQ multiplex PCR; TCRdb lists only in-frame clones, some missing. V, J and clone size are those of that table, while D and trimming were read from the DNA. Among hundreds of thousands of clones listed, 88% were seen once. Assignments of participants to cohorts depended upon their own reported clinical history. The sequenced material came from PBMCs or T cells enriched from blood (not recorded which). The receptor's source is a woman aged 55-69 years in a cohort exposed to, infected with or recovered from COVID-19 (not recorded which).

The CDR3 is CASSQETGPSTNTGELFF. In DNA form, the CDR3 reads TGTGCCAGCAGCCAGGAAACAGGGCCCTCCACGAACACCGGGGAGCTGTTTTTT. The chain recombines TRBV4-2 with TRBJ2-2, with a tentative D call TRBD1 (6 bases). The CDR3 has 18 amino acids. Germline assignment: CDR1 LGHNA and CDR2 YNFKEQ. The ends were cut back, 3 bases at V and 0 bases at J, with 17 bases in the middle.